At least ten counts were recorded for the clone carrying this T cell receptor (beta chain). Specified time point: persistent/refractory GD, antithyroid drugs over 5 years with positive TRAb. Isolated PBMC RNA provided the starting material for the TCR library. EDTA tubes were used for drawing 8 to 9 milliliters of peripheral blood. The CDR3 has 12 residues. CDR1 is GTSNPN, CDR2 SVGIG, per germline (reference sequence). The V end was cut by 5 bases, the J end by 4 bases, with 12 bases between. Building of the TCR beta libraries involved iRepertoire HTBI primers and Arm-PCR of CDR3 regions. TCRdb re-analysed the multiplex PCR reads in MiXCR, keeping a single row per CDR3 protein. The data contain around 510,000 distinct CDR3 sequences, less than 25% of them singletons. These data belong to a study of regulatory T cells in long-lasting Graves disease.

The receptor comes from a female donor with Graves disease. This chain uses TRBV30 with TRBJ2-7; D is uncertain. Sequenced material: peripheral blood mononuclear cells (PBMCs), taken when the disease was refractory, from a patient treated with antithyroid drugs. CDR3 protein: CAWGVVGYEQYF. The CDR3 nucleotides read TGTGCCTGGGGAGTTGTAGGATACGAGCAGTACTTC.